This entry lists 9 T cell receptor beta chains sequenced from one sample in a study of blood T cell repertoires in COVID-19 (dated by TCRdb to about 2020). Library preparation employed the immunoSEQ multiplex PCR assay. The table comes from immuneACCESS by way of TCRdb, which keeps in-frame sequences with V and J called. Part of the clones is missing from these tables; in studies checked, under half for an unresolved V gene and the rest for unknown reasons. Within this sample are a few hundred thousand clones, with approximately 88% of them counted one time only. The ten biggest clones cover over 10% of the sample. Sequencing used peripheral blood. These receptors were collected from a woman aged 45-59 years with COVID-19, enrolled during active disease.

In this sample, this clone turned up once. The V gene is TRBV30, the J gene TRBJ1-1; a possible D gene is TRBD1 (5 bases). V lost 7 bases to trimming and J lost 5 bases, with 20 bases between them. Per the germline V gene, CDR1 is GTSNPN and CDR2 is SVGIG (reference sequence). The CDR3 runs 14 residues. The CDR3 region is CASQGTGEWTEAFF. The CDR3 coding sequence is TGTGCCTCCCAAGGAACGGGGGAGTGGACTGAAGCTTTCTTT.

The rearrangement links TRBV5-4 to TRBJ1-1; weak D call: TRBD1 (6 bases). Germline loops: CDR1 SGHNT, CDR2 YYREEE (reference sequence). Between the trimmed V and J ends, which lost 4 bases and 5 bases, there was a span of 18 bases. The CDR3 contains 15 residues. In nucleotides, the CDR3 is TGTGCCAGCAGCCGATCTGCAGGGGAAGAGACTGAAGCTTTCTTT. Protein: CASSRSAGEETEAFF.

The chain combines TRBV5-1 with TRBJ2-1, with D uncertain. The CDR3 loop spans 13 amino acids. V was trimmed by 4 bases and J by 3 bases, leaving 8 bases between them. Per germline, CDR1 SGHRS and CDR2 YFSETQ. CDR3 nucleotides: TGCGCCAGCAGCGCTGACAACTACAATGAGCAGTTCTTC. This encodes CASSADNYNEQFF.

The CDR3: CASSLTAGGGTDTQYF. The CDR3 DNA is TGTGCCAGCAGTTTGACGGCGGGTGGAGGGACAGATACGCAGTATTTT. J is TRBJ2-3 and V is TRBV5-6, with a tentative D call TRBD2 (6 bases). The CDR3 runs 16 residues. Trimming removed 5 bases at V and 3 bases at J, with 19 bases between. The V gene's germline CDR1 is SGHDT and CDR2 YYEEEE.

This chain uses TRBV2 with TRBJ2-7, with 8 bases lining up with TRBD1. This CDR3 has 13 amino acids. Germline V gives CDR1 SNHLY, CDR2 FYNNEI. With V trimmed by 7 bases and J by 0 bases, 2 bases remained unmatched. CDR3: CASKDRDSYEQYF. The DNA of the CDR3 is TGTGCCAGCAAGGACAGGGACTCCTACGAGCAGTACTTC.

The V and J genes are TRBV5-1 and TRBJ2-7; a possible D gene is TRBD2 (5 bases). V shed 1 base and J shed 2 bases, with 10 bases lying between them. The CDR3 length is 14 residues. From germline, CDR1 is SGHRS and CDR2 YFSETQ. CDR3 loop: CASSLPGVAYEQYF. In nucleotides, the CDR3 is TGCGCCAGCAGCTTGCCCGGGGTAGCCTACGAGCAGTACTTC.

CDR3 residues: CAWSGAGRVNTEAFF. The CDR3 nucleotides are TGTGCCTGGAGTGGCGCCGGCAGGGTAAACACTGAAGCTTTCTTT. The chain couples TRBV30 to TRBJ1-1; TRBD1 might be the D (5 bases). V lost 1 base to trimming and J lost 2 bases, with 14 bases between them. The CDR3 length is 15 residues. The V gene's germline CDR1 is GTSNPN and CDR2 SVGIG (reference sequence).

The V call is TRBV6-5, the J call TRBJ1-5, with 7 nucleotides matching TRBD1. This CDR3 contains 12 residues. Germline CDR1 and CDR2: MNHEY and SVGAGI. The ends lost 4 bases at V and 7 bases at J; junction bases unmatched: 1. The CDR3 protein is CASSSGQQPQHF. In DNA form, the CDR3 reads TGTGCCAGCAGTTCGGGACAGCAGCCCCAGCATTTT.

The CDR3 loop reads CASSDSEERRNQPQHF. The CDR3, as DNA: TGTGCCAGCAGTGACTCCGAGGAACGGCGCAATCAGCCCCAGCATTTT. This chain links TRBV6-4 with TRBJ1-5; D is uncertain. The CDR3 runs to 16 residues. Looked up from germline, CDR1 is MRHNA and CDR2 is SNTAGT. Trimming pared 0 bases from V and 2 bases from J, leaving 11 bases between.